Shown below are 17 T cell receptor beta chains from a single sample sequenced in a study of blood T cell repertoires in COVID-19. Only in-frame clones appear in the TCRdb table, and some are missing; sequencing was by immunoSEQ multiplex PCR. The sample lists about 170,000 clones; 75% to 90% were seen once. Sequencing was done on a sample of peripheral blood. The receptors here all came from a woman in her sixties or seventies with acute or convalescent COVID-19.

V and J are TRBV2 and TRBJ2-4; D not certain. Per the germline V gene, CDR1 is SNHLY and CDR2 is FYNNEI. This CDR3 contains 14 residues. With 4 bases removed from V and 1 base from J, the gap between germline ends came to 8 bases. CDR3 DNA sequence: TGTGCCAGCAGTGTTGAGTTGGCCAAAAACATTCAGTACTTC. Translation gives CASSVELAKNIQYF.

The chain has TRBV5-4 and TRBJ1-1; D uncertain. The CDR3 consists of 11 residues. V shed 2 bases and J shed 8 bases, with 7 bases lying between them. Looked up from germline, CDR1 is SGHNT and CDR2 is YYREEE (reference sequence). The DNA for the CDR3 is TGTGCCAGCAGCTTTGGGAGGGAAGCTTTCTTT. This translates into CASSFGREAFF. Full variable domain (missing parts from reference TRBV5-4 and TRBJ1-1): ETGVTQSPTHLIKTRGQQVTLRCSSQSGHNTVSWYQQALGQGPQFIFQYYREEENGRGNFPPRFSGLQFPNYSSELNVNALELDDSALYLCASSFGREAFFGQGTRLTVV.

This clone was detected only once. This chain connects TRBV5-1 to TRBJ2-7; 7 bases fit TRBD1. The germline V gene encodes CDR1 SGHRS and CDR2 YFSETQ. Trimming at V came to 1 base and at J to 3 bases, leaving 7 bases not matched to a gene. This CDR3 has 15 residues. CDR3 protein: CASSLREGAVYEQYF. Here the CDR3 DNA reads TGCGCCAGCAGCTTGCGAGAGGGGGCCGTCTACGAGCAGTACTTC. The full variable domain, in which reference TRBV5-1 and TRBJ2-7 provide the parts outside the CDR3, is KAGVTQTPRYLIKTRGQQVTLSCSPISGHRSVSWYQQTPGQGLQFLFEYFSETQRNKGNFPGRFSGRQFSNSRSEMNVSTLELGDSALYLCASSLREGAVYEQYFGPGTRLTVT.

The V call is TRBV5-4, the J call TRBJ2-3; perhaps TRBD2 as D (5 bases). CDR3 size: 14 residues. Deletions cut 5 bases from V and 4 bases from J, with 14 bases between. Germline loops: CDR1 SGHNT, CDR2 YYREEE (reference sequence). The CDR3 reads CASSSGSPSDTQYF. In nucleotides, the CDR3 is TGTGCCAGCAGTTCGGGATCACCTTCAGATACGCAGTATTTT. The whole variable domain, remainder taken from reference TRBV5-4 and TRBJ2-3, is ETGVTQSPTHLIKTRGQQVTLRCSSQSGHNTVSWYQQALGQGPQFIFQYYREEENGRGNFPPRFSGLQFPNYSSELNVNALELDDSALYLCASSSGSPSDTQYFGPGTRLTVL.

The chain has TRBV6-5 and TRBJ1-5; TRBD1 might be the D (6 bases). The V end lost 8 bases, the J end lost 4 bases, and 9 bases lay between the germline ends. Germline V gives CDR1 MNHEY, CDR2 SVGAGI. The CDR3 spans 12 residues. For the CDR3, the DNA is TGTGCCAGCGGACAGCAGAATCAGCCCCAGCATTTT. It translates to CASGQQNQPQHF.

The genes are TRBV9 and TRBJ1-3; D is possibly TRBD1 (5 bases). The CDR3 covers 17 residues. The germline V and J ends were trimmed by 0 bases and 0 bases, with 13 bases remaining between them. Germline V gene sequence: CDR1 SGDLS, CDR2 YYNGEE. Written as DNA, the CDR3 is TGTGCCAGCAGCGTAGATCCCCCCGGGGGCTCTGGAAACACCATATATTTT. This sequence encodes CASSVDPPGGSGNTIYF. Variable domain in full (rest from reference TRBV9 and TRBJ1-3): DSGVTQTPKHLITATGQRVTLRCSPRSGDLSVYWYQQSLDQGLQFLIQYYNGEERAKGNILERFSAQQFPDLHSELNLSSLELGDSALYFCASSVDPPGGSGNTIYFGEGSWLTVV.

Turning to this clone: Different DNA sequences within this sample yield the same CDR3. The gene calls are TRBV7-2 and TRBJ2-5; 7 bases are a match to TRBD2. V trimming: 2 bases; J trimming: 4 bases; junction bases outside the gene matches: 1. CDR3 length: 13 amino acids. The V gene's germline CDR1 is SGHTA and CDR2 FQGNSA. The CDR3 is CASSLTGGETQYF. As DNA, the CDR3 is TGTGCCAGCAGCTTAACGGGGGGAGAGACCCAGTACTTC.

This CDR3 reads CASSRWTGGEQYF. Written as DNA, the CDR3 is TGTGCCAGTAGTAGGTGGACCGGGGGGGAGCAGTACTTC. This chain joins TRBV19 and TRBJ2-7; 7 positions agree with TRBD2. V lost 4 bases, J lost 7 bases, and 7 bases stayed unmatched. Germline CDR1 is LNHDA and CDR2 is SQIVND (reference sequence). The CDR3 covers 13 residues.

The chain employs TRBV5-1 and TRBJ1-1; TRBD1 might be the D (6 bases). The V end was cut by 0 bases, the J end by 2 bases, with 11 bases between. CDR3 size: 15 residues. CDR1 and CDR2 (germline): SGHRS, YFSETQ. In DNA form, the CDR3 reads TGCGCCAGCAGCTTGGCTGGGGGCGGAAACACTGAAGCTTTCTTT. It codes for CASSLAGGGNTEAFF.

This chain connects TRBV5-1 to TRBJ2-7; 10 bases are a match to TRBD1. J gave up 3 bases and V 4 bases, and 7 bases lay outside the gene matches. The CDR3 loop spans 15 amino acids. Looked up from germline, CDR1 is SGHRS and CDR2 is YFSETQ. The DNA for the CDR3 is TGCGCCAGCAGCCCCGGGACAGGGGATAGCTACGAGCAGTACTTC. Amino acid sequence: CASSPGTGDSYEQYF.

This chain connects TRBV6-5 to TRBJ2-3; 8 bases map to TRBD1. The CDR3 extends over 15 amino acids. From germline, CDR1 is MNHEY and CDR2 SVGAGI. Trimming removed 2 bases from V and 0 bases from J; junction bases left unmatched: 1. Here the CDR3 DNA reads TGTGCCAGCAGTTACGGGGACAGGAGCACAGATACGCAGTATTTT. Protein: CASSYGDRSTDTQYF.

The rearrangement joins TRBV9 to TRBJ2-7; 10 bases map to TRBD1. Germline CDR1 is SGDLS and CDR2 is YYNGEE. This CDR3 has 16 residues. V shed 0 bases, J shed 3 bases, and the junction held 6 bases outside the gene matches. Here the CDR3 reads CASSVAVGTGVYEQYF. The CDR3 DNA sequence: TGTGCCAGCAGCGTAGCTGTGGGGACAGGGGTCTACGAGCAGTACTTC.

The chain employs TRBV6-2 or TRBV6-3 and TRBJ1-2; TRBD1 aligns across 8 bases. This CDR3 has 15 amino acids. With V trimmed by 5 bases and J by 2 bases, 7 bases remained unmatched. Germline V gene sequence: CDR1 MNHEY, CDR2 SVGEGT. The CDR3 bases are TGTGCCAGCAGTACACCGGGACAGGCAAACTATGGCTACACCTTC. Translating gives CASSTPGQANYGYTF.

The V and J genes are TRBV18 and TRBJ2-1; maybe TRBD1 (6 bases). This CDR3 comprises 18 residues. Deletions cut 6 bases from V and 6 bases from J, with 27 bases between. The germline V gene has CDR1 KGHSH and CDR2 LQKENI. The CDR3 region is CASSRIGDTPRQVNEQFF. Here the CDR3 DNA reads TGTGCCAGCTCTCGTATTGGGGACACTCCCCGCCAGGTCAATGAGCAGTTCTTC.

The chain links TRBV20-1 to TRBJ1-2; D unresolved. V was shortened by 5 bases and J by 6 bases, with 10 bases between the two germline ends. Germline CDR1 is DFQATT and CDR2 is SNEGSKA (reference sequence). The CDR3 runs to 11 residues. CDR3 bases: TGCAGTGCTGACCAGAGGGATGGCTACACCTTC. Translating it yields CSADQRDGYTF.

This chain links TRBV6-5 with TRBJ1-1; 11 positions agree with TRBD1. Trimming took 4 bases from V and 5 from J; bases not matched to a gene: 6. From germline, CDR1 is MNHEY and CDR2 SVGAGI. The CDR3 sequence is 15 residues long. The CDR3 DNA sequence: TGTGCCAGCAGTTGGCCGGGACAGGGGGTAACTGAAGCTTTCTTT. Its protein is CASSWPGQGVTEAFF.

DNA for the CDR3: TGTGCCACCAGTGTTGGGGGGTGGGATAATGAGCAGTTCTTC. It yields the protein CATSVGGWDNEQFF. The chain combines TRBV24-1 with TRBJ2-1, with D possibly being TRBD2 (6 bases). The CDR3 contains 14 residues. Trimming pared 5 bases from V and 7 bases from J, leaving 14 bases between. Germline CDR1 and CDR2: KGHDR and SFDVKD.